This T cell receptor beta chain is from a study of OX40 agonist ivuxolimab in advanced cancers. TCRdb's table, derived via immunoSEQ multiplex PCR, lists solely in-frame clones and lacks some. Altogether 75,000 to 100,000 clones are present, approximately 89% being singletons, with the ten largest covering 0.81%. Trimming took 0 bases from V and 8 from J, leaving 10 bases between them. This CDR3 region has 13 residues. Germline assignment: CDR1 MNHEY and CDR2 SMNVEV (reference sequence). Sequencing used CD4+ or CD8+ T cells sorted from blood, obtained in a trial of the OX40 agonist ivuxolimab. The J gene is TRBJ1-2, the V gene TRBV27; unclear D gene. This sequence was found in an adult with an advanced solid tumor such as melanoma, head and neck, liver or kidney cancer. CDR3 DNA sequence: TGTGCCAGCAGTTTATCGTACGGATTAGGCTACACCTTC. Translating it yields CASSLSYGLGYTF.